This T cell receptor (beta chain) was found in a study of early T cells in non-severe SARS-CoV-2 infection. Study-wide background: From unsorted whole blood, bulk RNA was sequenced, and the chains remained unpaired. General study points: Private and CD4 specificities were missed by VDJdb matching, which favored anti-spike CD8 responses.

Attached unique molecular identifiers marked individual cDNA molecules. TCRdb fed the 5' RACE reads into MiXCR, producing one record per CDR3 protein. The sample shows 45,000 to 70,000 distinct CDR3 sequences, 6% to 7% of them seen only once. Regarding this clonotype: What it binds is unknown. Sequence at one end of the junction differs from germline and may be a read error.

The specimen sequenced was whole blood. This clonotype was obtained from an adult who was a healthcare worker with PCR-confirmed SARS-CoV-2 infection or an uninfected control (not recorded which).

For the CDR3, the DNA is TGTGCTAGCAGCTTAGATGGGTTTGAAAAACTGTTTTTT. As protein: CASSLDGFEKLFF. The chain couples TRBV7-7 to TRBJ1-4; the D is unclear. The germline gives CDR1 SSHAT, CDR2 FNYEAQ (reference sequence). The CDR3 sequence is 13 residues long. Full variable domain (outside the CDR3, taken from reference TRBV7-7 and TRBJ1-4): GAGVSQSPRYKVTKRGQDVTLRCDPISSHATLYWYQQALGQGPEFLTYFNYEAQPDKSGLPSDRFSAERPEGSISTLTIQRTEQRDSAMYRCASSLDGFEKLFFGSGTQLSVL.